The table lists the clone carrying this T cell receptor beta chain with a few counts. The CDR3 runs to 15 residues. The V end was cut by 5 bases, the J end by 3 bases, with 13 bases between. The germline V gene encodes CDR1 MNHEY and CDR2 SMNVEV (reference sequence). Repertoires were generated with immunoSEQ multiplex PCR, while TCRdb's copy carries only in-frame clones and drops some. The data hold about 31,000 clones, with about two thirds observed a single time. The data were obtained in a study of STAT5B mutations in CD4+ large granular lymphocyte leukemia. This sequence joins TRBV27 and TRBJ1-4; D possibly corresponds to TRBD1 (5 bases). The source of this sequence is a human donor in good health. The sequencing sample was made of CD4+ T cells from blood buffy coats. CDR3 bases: TGTGCCAGCAGTGCGAGGGGAACGGCTAATGAAAAACTGTTTTTT. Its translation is CASSARGTANEKLFF.